Each of the 24 T cell receptor beta chains below was sequenced from the same sample in a study of metastatic and nonmetastatic thyroid tumors. Every patient was untreated before thyroid surgery. TCRdb reprocessed the PCR reads using MiXCR. The sample holds approximately 35,000 clones; about 30% are singletons and the top ten take around 15%. Sequencing used tumor tissue. The receptor set was obtained from a female donor with papillary thyroid cancer or a benign thyroid nodule (not recorded which). Some clones in this sample may be carry-over from other donors' samples.

The rearrangement links TRBV27 to TRBJ2-2, with 7 bases identical to TRBD1. The V segment lost 4 bases and the J segment 5 bases; nucleotides outside the gene matches: 4. This CDR3 is built from 14 residues. CDR1 is MNHEY, CDR2 SMNVEV, per germline (reference sequence). The CDR3 region has the DNA TGTGCCAGCAGTTACAGGGGTGCGACCGGGGAGCTGTTTTTT. Protein sequence: CASSYRGATGELFF.

This rearrangement joins TRBV7-9 to TRBJ1-2; D gene uncertain. This CDR3 region has 15 residues. Germline CDR1 reads SEHNR; CDR2 reads FQNEAQ (reference sequence). V gave up 1 base and J gave up 2 bases, with 11 bases separating them. CDR3 protein: CASSLGVGGNYGYTF. CDR3 nucleotides: TGTGCCAGCAGCTTAGGAGTAGGCGGGAACTATGGCTACACCTTC.

The rearrangement links TRBV7-2 to TRBJ2-7; the match to TRBD1 covers 11 bases. Trimming removed 5 bases from V and 4 bases from J; junction bases left unmatched: 7. The CDR3 totals 15 residues. Germline CDR1 is SGHTA and CDR2 is FQGNSA. CDR3 amino acids: CASSPWGTGGYEQYF. The CDR3 coding sequence is TGTGCCAGCAGCCCGTGGGGGACAGGGGGGTACGAGCAGTACTTC.

The chain joins TRBV6-1 to TRBJ2-2; D might be TRBD2 (7 bases). Germline CDR1 and CDR2: MNHNS and SASEGT. V dropped 10 bases and J dropped 4 bases, with 19 bases sitting between them. This CDR3 comprises 15 residues. The DNA of the CDR3 is TGTGCCACCTCTGCGGGGGACACTAGCACCGGGGAGCTGTTTTTT. It codes for CATSAGDTSTGELFF.

The chain combines TRBV7-2 with TRBJ1-1; possibly TRBD1 for D (6 bases). The CDR3 loop spans 14 amino acids. The germline V and J ends were trimmed by 5 bases and 6 bases, with 16 bases remaining between them. Germline values: CDR1 SGHTA, CDR2 FQGNSA. The CDR3 DNA reads as TGTGCCAGCAGCGAGGGGGGGGCTTTGGCTGAAGCTTTCTTT. Encoded protein: CASSEGGALAEAFF.

V usage is TRBV6-1 and J usage is TRBJ2-3; 13 bases agree with TRBD2. CDR1 and CDR2 (germline): MNHNS, SASEGT. The CDR3 covers 14 residues. Losses at the gene ends were 8 bases for V and 6 bases for J; bases not matched to a gene: 5. CDR3 loop: CASGGTSGADTQYF. The DNA of the CDR3 is TGTGCCAGCGGTGGGACTAGCGGGGCGGATACGCAGTATTTT.

This clone was counted only a few times. The V gene is TRBV12-3 or TRBV12-4, the J gene TRBJ2-6; unclear D gene. The CDR3 spans 15 residues. V was clipped by 4 bases and J by 2 bases, with 9 bases between them. Written as DNA, the CDR3 is TGTGCCAGCAGTTCCCGGGTTGCTGGGGCCAACGTCCTGACTTTC. It is translated as CASSSRVAGANVLTF.

This chain connects TRBV20-1 to TRBJ1-6, with 7 positions matching TRBD1. V shed 1 base and J 6 bases; nucleotides not matched to a gene: 6. This CDR3 is built from 15 residues. The germline V gene encodes CDR1 DFQATT and CDR2 SNEGSKA (reference sequence). The CDR3 protein is CSARGVTGSNSPLHF. The CDR3 DNA reads as TGCAGTGCTAGAGGCGTGACAGGGAGTAATTCACCCCTCCACTTT.

The genes are TRBV20-1 and TRBJ2-7; TRBD2 is a possible D gene (5 bases). The V end was cut by 0 bases, the J end by 4 bases, with 10 bases between. There are 13 residues in the CDR3. Germline V CDR1 and CDR2: DFQATT, SNEGSKA (reference sequence). The CDR3 nucleotides are TGCAGTGCTAGAGACCAACTAGAATACGAGCAGTACTTC. It yields the protein CSARDQLEYEQYF.

This clone was picked up a small number of times. V and J are TRBV6-1 and TRBJ2-1; 11 bases fit TRBD2. The CDR3 has 14 residues. Trimming took 5 bases from V and 7 from J; bases not matched to a gene: 4. From germline, CDR1 is MNHNS and CDR2 SASEGT. The CDR3 DNA reads as TGTGCCAGCAGTATAGCGGGAGGGCCTAATGAGCAGTTCTTC. Translating it yields CASSIAGGPNEQFF.

The J gene is TRBJ1-1, the V gene TRBV6-2 or TRBV6-3; D gene uncertain. The CDR3 extends over 15 amino acids. Germline V gene data show CDR1 as MNHEY and CDR2 as SVGEGT. Trimming removed 1 base at V and 5 bases at J, with 14 bases between. The CDR3 is CASSYLNAGGTEAFF. DNA for the CDR3: TGTGCCAGCAGTTACTTAAACGCCGGCGGGACTGAAGCTTTCTTT.

The chain is built from TRBV5-1 and TRBJ2-1; D perhaps matches TRBD2 (5 bases). The CDR3 is made up of 14 amino acids. Trimming removed 3 bases at V and 8 bases at J, with 15 bases between. CDR1 is SGHRS, CDR2 YFSETQ, per germline. In DNA form, the CDR3 reads TGCGCCAGCAGCTATAGTGGACGGGGAGATGAGCAGTTCTTC. Protein sequence: CASSYSGRGDEQFF.

This clone was detected only a few times. The rearrangement links TRBV10-3 to TRBJ1-2; D is unresolved. This CDR3 contains 13 residues. Germline V gives CDR1 ENHRY, CDR2 SYGVKD. Trimming took 6 bases from V and 2 from J, leaving 10 bases between them. CDR3 in amino acids: CAIRDDKNYGYTF. In nucleotides, the CDR3 is TGTGCCATCAGAGACGACAAGAACTATGGCTACACCTTC.

The chain couples TRBV5-1 to TRBJ2-7; D may be TRBD2 (6 bases). V was cut by 0 bases and J by 7 bases, with 20 bases left in between. This CDR3 contains 16 residues. Germline CDR1 is SGHRS and CDR2 is YFSETQ. The CDR3 is CASSLGMVAGLSEQYF. As DNA, the CDR3 is TGCGCCAGCAGCTTGGGGATGGTTGCGGGACTCTCGGAGCAGTACTTC.

The chain links TRBV14 to TRBJ2-1; 8 bases map to TRBD1. The CDR3 runs to 13 residues. J lost 9 bases, V lost 5 bases, and 6 bases had no gene match. CDR1 and CDR2 (germline): SGHDN, FVKESK. The CDR3 here is CASSTRTGIEQFF. The CDR3 nucleotides are TGTGCCAGCAGCACCCGGACAGGGATTGAGCAGTTCTTC.

This clone was observed a handful of times. The chain has TRBV6-1 and TRBJ2-7; 11 bases fit TRBD2. The CDR3 length is 13 residues. Germline V lookup: CDR1 MNHNS, CDR2 SASEGT. V trimming: 6 bases; J trimming: 6 bases; junction bases outside the gene matches: 4. Here the CDR3 reads CASRLAGAPEQYF. CDR3 nucleotides: TGTGCCAGCAGACTAGCGGGAGCCCCCGAGCAGTACTTC.

The V and J genes are TRBV28 and TRBJ1-1, with D possibly matching TRBD1 (6 bases). V was clipped by 2 bases and J by 2 bases, with 9 bases between them. Germline values: CDR1 MDHEN, CDR2 SYDVKM. There are 14 residues in the CDR3. The CDR3 spells CASSLAGANTEAFF. For the CDR3, the DNA is TGTGCCAGCAGTTTAGCAGGGGCTAACACTGAAGCTTTCTTT.

This chain links TRBV9 with TRBJ2-7; D call uncertain. Germline lookup yields CDR1 SGDLS and CDR2 YYNGEE. The CDR3 has 13 residues. V was cut by 0 bases and J by 3 bases, with 7 bases left in between. CDR3 sequence: CASSVAEDYEQYF. The CDR3 nucleotides are TGTGCCAGCAGCGTAGCGGAAGACTACGAGCAGTACTTC.

The CDR3 DNA is TGTGCCAGCAGCGTAGGAGGGGTTCATGAGACCCAGTACTTC. The encoded protein is CASSVGGVHETQYF. The gene calls are TRBV9 and TRBJ2-5; D possibly uses TRBD1 or TRBD2 (5 bases each). Looked up from germline, CDR1 is SGDLS and CDR2 is YYNGEE. The CDR3 covers 14 residues. Trimming pared 0 bases from V and 5 bases from J, leaving 11 bases between.

The chain combines TRBV5-1 with TRBJ2-1, with a weak D call TRBD2 (6 bases). The CDR3 has 14 residues. Germline CDR1 reads SGHRS; CDR2 reads YFSETQ. With 4 bases removed from V and 4 bases from J, the gap between germline ends came to 12 bases. The CDR3 reads CASSETGEYNEQFF. CDR3 nucleotide sequence: TGCGCCAGCAGCGAGACGGGAGAGTACAATGAGCAGTTCTTC. Filled out from reference TRBV5-1 and TRBJ2-1, the complete variable domain reads KAGVTQTPRYLIKTRGQQVTLSCSPISGHRSVSWYQQTPGQGLQFLFEYFSETQRNKGNFPGRFSGRQFSNSRSEMNVSTLELGDSALYLCASSETGEYNEQFFGPGTRLTVL.

This chain connects TRBV11-2 to TRBJ2-7; TRBD2 matches at 14 bases. With V trimmed by 1 base and J by 6 bases, 8 bases remained unmatched. Germline CDR1 is SGHAT and CDR2 is FQNNGV. The CDR3 has 17 amino acids. CDR3 in DNA: TGTGCCAGCAGCTTAGTGGGGGGGACTAGCGGGAGCCTCGAGCAGTACTTC. The encoded protein is CASSLVGGTSGSLEQYF. The variable domain in full, with the rest retrieved from reference TRBV11-2 and TRBJ2-7, is EAGVAQSPRYKIIEKRQSVAFWCNPISGHATLYWYQQILGQGPKLLIQFQNNGVVDDSQLPKDRFSAERLKGVDSTLKIQPAKLEDSAVYLCASSLVGGTSGSLEQYFGPGTRLTVT.

V is TRBV6-2 or TRBV6-3 and J is TRBJ1-2; 7 bases are a match to TRBD1. CDR3 size: 13 residues. Germline assignment: CDR1 MNHEY and CDR2 SVGEGT. V shed 5 bases and J 10 bases; nucleotides not matched to a gene: 10. The DNA of the CDR3 is TGTGCCAGCAGTCCGACAGGGCCCCTCCTCTACACCTTC. Translation: CASSPTGPLLYTF.

The rearrangement joins TRBV6-1 to TRBJ1-1; D is perhaps TRBD1 (5 bases). This CDR3 contains 14 residues. V lost 9 bases and J 0 bases, leaving 14 bases between the germline ends. The germline V gene encodes CDR1 MNHNS and CDR2 SASEGT. CDR3 sequence (DNA): TGTGCCAGTAGGGACTTAGGGCTGAACACTGAAGCTTTCTTT. Translated, it gives CASRDLGLNTEAFF.

V gene TRBV6-5 combines with J gene TRBJ2-7, with 12 bases identical to TRBD2. Germline V gene sequence: CDR1 MNHEY, CDR2 SVGAGI. Losses at the gene ends were 0 bases for V and 0 bases for J; bases not matched to a gene: 0. The CDR3 length is 16 residues. CDR3 loop: CASSYSTSGSSYEQYF. The CDR3 region has the DNA TGTGCCAGCAGTTACTCGACTAGCGGGAGCTCCTACGAGCAGTACTTC.